This T cell receptor (beta chain) was sequenced for a study of CD8+CD57+ T cells in acquired aplastic anemia. Study overall: Average DNA yield from sorted CD4+ and CD8+ cells was approximately 3.2 ug.

With respect to this clonotype: Its antigen is as yet unknown.

The CDR3 consists of 13 residues. Per germline, CDR1 LNHDA and CDR2 SQIVND (reference sequence). V gave up 1 base and J gave up 3 bases, with 7 bases separating them. Study-level findings and limits: Comparison of patients with controls identified around 28 shared CD8+ CDR3 sequences. Controls and patients did not differ significantly in CD8+ Simpson's diversity.

Genomic DNA served as template for TCR beta VDJ and CDR3 profiling. One entry per CDR3 protein results from TCRdb running MiXCR on the reads. The sample carries under 200,000 distinct CDR3 sequences, approximately 40% recorded once. The sequenced material came from sorted CD4+, CD8+, or CD8+CD57+ T cells (not recorded which) from PBMCs. The origin of this receptor is a human donor in good health. The chain carries TRBV19 and TRBJ2-7; D is unresolved. The CDR3 loop is CASSIVPGYEQYF. CDR3 DNA: TGTGCCAGTAGTATAGTTCCAGGCTACGAGCAGTACTTC.